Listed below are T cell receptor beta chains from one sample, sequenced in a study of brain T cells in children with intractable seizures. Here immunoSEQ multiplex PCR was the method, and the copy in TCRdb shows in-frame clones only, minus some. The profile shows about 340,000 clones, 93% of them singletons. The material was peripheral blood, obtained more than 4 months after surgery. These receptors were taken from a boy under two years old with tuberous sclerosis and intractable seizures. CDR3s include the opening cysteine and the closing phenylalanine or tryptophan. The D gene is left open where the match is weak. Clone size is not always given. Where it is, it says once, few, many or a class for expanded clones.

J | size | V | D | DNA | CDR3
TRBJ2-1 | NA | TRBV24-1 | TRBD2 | TGTGCCACCAGTGATCTAACACTAGCGGGAGAAGACAATGAGCAGTTCTTC | CATSDLTLAGEDNEQFF
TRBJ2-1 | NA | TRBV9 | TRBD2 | TGTGCCAGCAGCGGAAGACTAGCGGGGGCCTACAATGAGCAGTTCTTC | CASSGRLAGAYNEQFF
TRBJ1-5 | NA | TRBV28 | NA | TGTGCCAGCAGTCCTCGACCTACCCATCGCGACCAGCCCCAGCATTTT | CASSPRPTHRDQPQHF
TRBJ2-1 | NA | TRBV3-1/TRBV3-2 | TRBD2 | TGTGCCAGCAGTCGTAGCGGGGGGGCAGATGAGCAGTTCTTC | CASSRSGGADEQFF
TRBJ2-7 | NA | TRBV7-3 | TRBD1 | TGTGCCAGCAGCTTAGGTCAGGGGGCGGGAGAGCAGTACTTC | CASSLGQGAGEQYF
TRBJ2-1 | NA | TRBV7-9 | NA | TGTGCCAGCAGCTCCGGACAGAACAATGAGCAGTTCTTC | CASSSGQNNEQFF
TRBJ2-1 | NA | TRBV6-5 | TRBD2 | TGTGCCAGCAGGCAAGCGGGAGGTGGTAATGAGCAGTTCTTC | CASRQAGGGNEQFF
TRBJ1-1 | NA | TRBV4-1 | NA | TGCGCCAGCAGCCAAGTGATGAACACTGAAGCTTTCTTT | CASSQVMNTEAFF
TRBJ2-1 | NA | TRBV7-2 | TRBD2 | TGTGCCAGCAGCTTCCCTCTTTGGGGCGGGGGGGCAGAAGAGCAGTTCTTC | CASSFPLWGGGAEEQFF
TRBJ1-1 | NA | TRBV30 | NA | TGTGCCGGGGCTTATGCGCCGAACACTGAAGCTTTCTTT | CAGAYAPNTEAFF
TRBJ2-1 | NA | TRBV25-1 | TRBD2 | TGTGCCAGCAGTGATCTAGCGGAGACCCCTAGCAATGAGCAGTTCTTC | CASSDLAETPSNEQFF
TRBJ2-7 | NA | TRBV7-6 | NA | TGTGCCAGCAGTGAAGCGGGTGGATCCTACGAGCAGTACTTC | CASSEAGGSYEQYF
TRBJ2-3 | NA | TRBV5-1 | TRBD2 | TGCGCCAGCAGCTTGGTAGCGGGGGCTACCACAGATACGCAGTATTTT | CASSLVAGATTDTQYF
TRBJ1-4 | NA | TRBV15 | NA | TGTGCCACCAGCAGAGATGTCAGGGTAGGAGAAAAACTGTTTTTT | CATSRDVRVGEKLFF
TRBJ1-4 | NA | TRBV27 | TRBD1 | TGTGCCAGCAGTTTTACGGGACAGGGGTATGAAAAACTGTTTTTT | CASSFTGQGYEKLFF
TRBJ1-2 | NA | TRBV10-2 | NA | TGCGCCAGCAGTTCGACCGCTCCCGGGGGAGGCTACACCTTC | CASSSTAPGGGYTF
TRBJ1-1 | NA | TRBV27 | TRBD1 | TGTGCCAGCAGCCCGGACAGGGGTTCTTACACTGAAGCTTTCTTT | CASSPDRGSYTEAFF
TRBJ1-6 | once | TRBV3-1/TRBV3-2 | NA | TGTGCCAGCAGCCAGCCTGGGGATGGTAATTCACCCCTCCACTTT | CASSQPGDGNSPLHF
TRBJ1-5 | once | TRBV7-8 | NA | TGTGCCAGCAGCTTACTTAGGACAGAGAGCAATCAGCCCCAGCATTTT | CASSLLRTESNQPQHF
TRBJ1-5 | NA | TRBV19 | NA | TGTGCCAGTATGGGCGGAGTTATTCAGCCCCAGCATTTT | CASMGGVIQPQHF
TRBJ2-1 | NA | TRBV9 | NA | TGTGCCAGCAGCGTAGCGGGGGCGTTTAACAATGAGCAGTTCTTC | CASSVAGAFNNEQFF
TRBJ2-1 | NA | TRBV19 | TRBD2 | TGTGCCAGTAGTATCCGGACACTTGGACTAGCAGCGGGGTCAGAGCAGTTCTTC | CASSIRTLGLAAGSEQFF
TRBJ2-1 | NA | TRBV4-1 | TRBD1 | TGCGCCAGCAGCCGGGGACAGGGTACCTACAATGAGCAGTTCTTC | CASSRGQGTYNEQFF
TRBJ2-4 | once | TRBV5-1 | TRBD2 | TGCGCCAGCAGCTTTGGCGGGGGTAGCACGGCCAAAAACATTCAGTACTTC | CASSFGGGSTAKNIQYF
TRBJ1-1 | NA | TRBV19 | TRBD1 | TGTGCCAGTAGTATATACAGGGGCACTGAAGCTTTCTTT | CASSIYRGTEAFF
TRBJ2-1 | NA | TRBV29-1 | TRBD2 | TGCAGCAGCAAACCTCGGGGGTTCGGACTAGCGGGAGGGGACAATGAGCAGTTCTTC | CSSKPRGFGLAGGDNEQFF
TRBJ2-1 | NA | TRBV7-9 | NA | TGTGCCAGCAGCTTAATCCCTCAGCACCTCAATGAGCAGTTCTTC | CASSLIPQHLNEQFF
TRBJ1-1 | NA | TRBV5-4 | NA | TGTGCCAGCAGCCTCAGGAAAAGAGGAACGGGGGGGGAAGCTTTCTTT | CASSLRKRGTGGEAFF
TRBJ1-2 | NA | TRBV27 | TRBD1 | TGTGCCAGCAGTCCCCTACAGGGGGTCCATCGCTATGGCTACACCTTC | CASSPLQGVHRYGYTF
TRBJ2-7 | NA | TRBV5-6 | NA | TGTGCCAGCAGCGAAGAAACAGGTTTCGAGCAGTACTTC | CASSEETGFEQYF
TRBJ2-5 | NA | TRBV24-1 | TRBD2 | TGTGCCACCAGTGGGGACGGGGGGGAAGAGACCCAGTACTTC | CATSGDGGEETQYF
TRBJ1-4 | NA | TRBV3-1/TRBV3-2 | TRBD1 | TGTGCCAGCAGCCTGGGACAGGGAGAAAATGAAAAACTGTTTTTT | CASSLGQGENEKLFF
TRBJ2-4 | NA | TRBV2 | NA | TGTGCCAGCAGACAGGAGCACATTCAGTACTTT | CASRQEHIQYF
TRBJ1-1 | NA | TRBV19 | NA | TGTGCCAGTAGCCAGGGCTTGGGCACTGAAGCTTTCTTT | CASSQGLGTEAFF
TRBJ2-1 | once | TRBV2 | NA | TGTGCCAGCAGTGCTGCTAACTACAATGAGCAGTTCTTC | CASSAANYNEQFF
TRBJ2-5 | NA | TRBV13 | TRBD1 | TGTGCCAGCAGCTGGCAGACAGGGGGCGCAGAGACCCAGTACTTC | CASSWQTGGAETQYF
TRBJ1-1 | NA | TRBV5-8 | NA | TGTGCCAGCAGCTTGGGTGGGGGCCGGGGCACTGAAGCTTTCTTT | CASSLGGGRGTEAFF
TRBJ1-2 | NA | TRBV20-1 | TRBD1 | TGCAGTGCCCAGGGGGGTTATGGCTACACCTTC | CSAQGGYGYTF
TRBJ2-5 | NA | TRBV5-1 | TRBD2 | TGCGCCAGCAGCTTCGGCGGGAGTCAAGAGACCCAGTACTTC | CASSFGGSQETQYF
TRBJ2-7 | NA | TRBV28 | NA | TGTGCCAGCCTGCGGCAGTGCGTATCCTACGAGCAGTACTTC | CASLRQCVSYEQYF
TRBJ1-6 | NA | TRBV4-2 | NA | TGTGCCAGCAGCCAAGAGGCGCGATCACCCCTCCACTTT | CASSQEARSPLHF
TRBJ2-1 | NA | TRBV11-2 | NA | TGTGCCAGCAGCTTGACCGGGACAATGATCAATGAGCAGTTCTTC | CASSLTGTMINEQFF
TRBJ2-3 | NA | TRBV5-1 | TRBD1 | TGCGCCAGTTCCTGGACAGGGGGAGAGGATACGCAGTATTTT | CASSWTGGEDTQYF